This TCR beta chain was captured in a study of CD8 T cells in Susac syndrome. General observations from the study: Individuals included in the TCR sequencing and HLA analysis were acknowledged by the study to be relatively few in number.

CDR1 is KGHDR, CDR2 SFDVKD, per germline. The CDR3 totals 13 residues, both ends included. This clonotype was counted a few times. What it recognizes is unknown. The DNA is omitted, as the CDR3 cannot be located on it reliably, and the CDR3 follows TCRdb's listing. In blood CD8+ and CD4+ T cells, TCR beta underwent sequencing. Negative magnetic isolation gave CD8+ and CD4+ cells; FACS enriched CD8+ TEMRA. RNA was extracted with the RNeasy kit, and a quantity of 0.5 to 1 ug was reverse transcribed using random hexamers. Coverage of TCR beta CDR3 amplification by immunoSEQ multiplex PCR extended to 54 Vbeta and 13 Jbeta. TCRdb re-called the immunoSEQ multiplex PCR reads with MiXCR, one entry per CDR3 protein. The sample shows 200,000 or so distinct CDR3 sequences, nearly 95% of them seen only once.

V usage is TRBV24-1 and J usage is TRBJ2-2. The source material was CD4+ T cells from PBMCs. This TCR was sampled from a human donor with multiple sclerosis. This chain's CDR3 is CATSDFGAGELFF.